This T cell receptor beta chain was documented in a study of T-cell reconstitution after alpha-beta-depleted transplantation in children. TCRbeta library preparation incorporated unique molecular identifiers. TCRdb called the PCR reads again in MiXCR, with one record for every CDR3 protein. The sample records a few hundred thousand distinct CDR3 sequences, 10% to 15% being singletons. This clonotype came up many times. Sequencing was performed on PBMCs, taken from the stem cell graft. The sequence was obtained from a human donor who donated a stem cell graft to a child with Fanconi anemia.

CDR3 sequence: CATARGQIAGNTIYF. Written as DNA, the CDR3 is TGTGCCACCGCGCGGGGACAGATAGCTGGAAACACCATATATTTT. The chain combines TRBV15 with TRBJ1-3, with 7 positions matching TRBD1. CDR3 length: 15 residues. Losses at the gene ends were 8 bases for V and 2 bases for J; bases not matched to a gene: 9. The germline gives CDR1 LNHNV, CDR2 YYDKDF (reference sequence).